The 20 T cell receptor beta chains below all came from one sample that was sequenced in a study of shared clonotypes between healthy human individuals. Method: immunoSEQ multiplex PCR; TCRdb's copy keeps in-frame clones and lacks some. The sample shows some 1.4 million clones, roughly 97% of them seen only once. Sequencing was carried out using naive CD4+ T cells sorted from blood. Subset specified: CD45RA+ positively selected. All receptors derive from a man aged 30-40 years in good health.

The chain employs TRBV15 and TRBJ1-1; D unclear. CDR3 length: 13 residues. Germline V lookup: CDR1 LNHNV, CDR2 YYDKDF (reference sequence). V was trimmed by 1 base and J by 5 bases, leaving 8 bases between them. CDR3 protein: CATSRVFGTEAFF. DNA for the CDR3: TGTGCCACCAGCAGAGTCTTTGGGACTGAAGCTTTCTTT.

The chain links TRBV5-1 to TRBJ2-1, with TRBD2 matching 14 bases. There are 19 residues in the CDR3. V shed 0 bases, J shed 3 bases, and the junction held 8 bases outside the gene matches. Germline loops: CDR1 SGHRS, CDR2 YFSETQ. Here the CDR3 reads CASSLVGLAGEGNYNEQFF. The DNA of the CDR3 is TGCGCCAGCAGCTTGGTGGGACTAGCGGGAGAGGGGAACTACAATGAGCAGTTCTTC.

To note about this clone: Other DNA variants within this sample encode the same CDR3. The chain has TRBV18 and TRBJ2-5; tentative D call: TRBD1 (6 bases). The CDR3 runs to 13 residues. Trimming left V 2 bases short and J 4 bases short, with 8 bases between. From germline, CDR1 is KGHSH and CDR2 LQKENI. The chain's CDR3 is CASSPGGGETQYF. DNA of the CDR3: TGTGCCAGCTCACCAGGGGGCGGAGAGACCCAGTACTTC.

The chain couples TRBV11-2 to TRBJ2-3; D gene ambiguous. V was trimmed by 3 bases and J by 2 bases, leaving 9 bases between them. The CDR3 covers 14 residues. The germline CDR1 and CDR2 sequences are SGHAT and FQNNGV. CDR3 DNA sequence: TGTGCCAGCAGCTTCGACCCCTCCACAGATACGCAGTATTTT. It yields the protein CASSFDPSTDTQYF. The variable domain in full, with the rest retrieved from reference TRBV11-2 and TRBJ2-3, is EAGVAQSPRYKIIEKRQSVAFWCNPISGHATLYWYQQILGQGPKLLIQFQNNGVVDDSQLPKDRFSAERLKGVDSTLKIQPAKLEDSAVYLCASSFDPSTDTQYFGPGTRLTVL.

This chain uses TRBV4-1 with TRBJ2-3, with TRBD1 identical over 9 bases. Germline loops: CDR1 MGHRA, CDR2 YSYEKL. Trimming removed 4 bases from V and 5 bases from J; junction bases left unmatched: 10. The CDR3 extends over 16 amino acids. In DNA form, the CDR3 reads TGCGCCAGCAGCCGACAACAGGGGGCTCTTATAGATACGCAGTATTTT. Its protein product is CASSRQQGALIDTQYF.

The J gene is TRBJ1-2, the V gene TRBV12-5, with D possibly matching TRBD1 (5 bases). Trimming stripped 4 bases from V and 8 bases from J, with 14 bases between. Germline V lookup: CDR1 LGHNT, CDR2 FRNRAP. This CDR3 is built from 13 residues. In nucleotides, the CDR3 is TGTGCTAGTGGTTCCCGACAGAGGGAAGGCTACACCTTC. This translates into CASGSRQREGYTF.

J is TRBJ2-7 and V is TRBV5-1; 8 bases line up with TRBD1. This CDR3 is 15 amino acids long. V was clipped by 4 bases and J by 3 bases; unmatched bases: 9. Germline V gives CDR1 SGHRS, CDR2 YFSETQ. The CDR3 DNA reads TGCGCCAGCAGCCCCACTGGGACAGGAGACTACGAGCAGTACTTC. This translates into CASSPTGTGDYEQYF. The full variable domain, with the rest looked up from reference TRBV5-1 and TRBJ2-7, is KAGVTQTPRYLIKTRGQQVTLSCSPISGHRSVSWYQQTPGQGLQFLFEYFSETQRNKGNFPGRFSGRQFSNSRSEMNVSTLELGDSALYLCASSPTGTGDYEQYFGPGTRLTVT.

This clone came up once. The rearrangement joins TRBV27 to TRBJ1-2; the D is unclear. Germline V lookup: CDR1 MNHEY, CDR2 SMNVEV (reference sequence). The CDR3 consists of 14 residues. V was clipped by 6 bases and J by 5 bases, with 16 bases between them. The CDR3 sequence is CASRGLDSRYGYTF. Written as DNA, the CDR3 is TGTGCCAGCAGAGGCCTTGACTCTAGGTATGGCTACACCTTC.

The chain couples TRBV7-9 to TRBJ1-1; no reliable D call. The germline V gene encodes CDR1 SEHNR and CDR2 FQNEAQ (reference sequence). This CDR3 region has 15 residues. Between the trimmed V and J ends, which lost 4 bases and 4 bases, there was a span of 16 bases. DNA of the CDR3: TGTGCCAGCAGCTCCCTGGTGGGGTTTGGCACTGAAGCTTTCTTT. The encoded protein is CASSSLVGFGTEAFF.

The chain joins TRBV5-8 to TRBJ2-3; D is uncertain. Germline values: CDR1 SGHTS, CDR2 YDEGEE. The CDR3 spans 13 residues. V dropped 4 bases and J dropped 10 bases, with 16 bases sitting between them. DNA of the CDR3: TGTGCCAGCAGCCGGGCAAGGATTCCCCCGCAGTATTTT. This sequence encodes CASSRARIPPQYF.

The chain links TRBV5-4 to TRBJ1-4, with 9 bases fitting TRBD1. The CDR3 is made up of 14 amino acids. From germline, CDR1 is SGHNT and CDR2 YYREEE (reference sequence). After removal of 4 bases from V and 5 bases from J, the junction contained 3 bases not matched to a gene. The CDR3 loop is CASSPGQGNEKLFF. In DNA form, the CDR3 reads TGTGCCAGCAGCCCGGGACAGGGAAATGAAAAACTGTTTTTT.

The chain recombines TRBV7-9 with TRBJ2-1; TRBD1 or TRBD2 may be the D gene (6 bases each). The CDR3 extends over 12 amino acids. Germline-derived CDR1 and CDR2 are SEHNR and FQNEAQ (reference sequence). The V and J ends lost 8 bases and 15 bases respectively, with 20 bases between them. The CDR3 region has the DNA TGTGCCAGCGCCGCAGGAGGGGGGTGGACGTTCTTC. Protein: CASAAGGGWTFF.

The rearrangement joins TRBV5-1 to TRBJ2-1, with 7 nucleotides matching TRBD2. CDR1 and CDR2 (germline): SGHRS, YFSETQ. After removal of 3 bases from V and 0 bases from J, the junction contained 9 bases not matched to a gene. CDR3 length: 17 residues. The CDR3 is CASSSARGRSSYNEQFF. The CDR3 DNA is TGCGCCAGCAGCTCAGCCCGCGGGAGATCCTCCTACAATGAGCAGTTCTTC. The full variable domain, in which reference TRBV5-1 and TRBJ2-1 provide the parts outside the CDR3, is KAGVTQTPRYLIKTRGQQVTLSCSPISGHRSVSWYQQTPGQGLQFLFEYFSETQRNKGNFPGRFSGRQFSNSRSEMNVSTLELGDSALYLCASSSARGRSSYNEQFFGPGTRLTVL.

The chain joins TRBV28 to TRBJ2-7, with D possibly TRBD2 on 6 matching bases. The length of the CDR3 is 15 residues. Trimming took off 2 bases at V and 7 bases at J, with 18 bases between the two ends. Germline V CDR1 and CDR2: MDHEN, SYDVKM. This CDR3 reads CASSLRREATGEQYF. The CDR3 DNA is TGTGCCAGCAGTTTAAGGAGGGAGGCGACCGGGGAGCAGTACTTC.

The rearrangement joins TRBV18 to TRBJ1-1; 8 positions agree with TRBD1. CDR1 is KGHSH, CDR2 LQKENI, per germline. Trimming cost V 3 bases and J 0 bases; bases outside gene matches: 15. CDR3 length equals 19 residues. CDR3: CASSPAPFGQGGMNTEAFF. The CDR3 DNA follows: TGTGCCAGCTCACCTGCCCCCTTTGGACAGGGAGGGATGAACACTGAAGCTTTCTTT.

The chain uses TRBV5-4 and TRBJ1-1; no clear D. Trimming removed 0 bases at V and 0 bases at J, with 9 bases between. The CDR3 has 15 residues. In germline, CDR1 is SGHNT, CDR2 YYREEE (reference sequence). The CDR3 DNA sequence: TGTGCCAGCAGCTTGGCCGGGTCTATGAACACTGAAGCTTTCTTT. It specifies CASSLAGSMNTEAFF. Drawing the rest from reference TRBV5-4 and TRBJ1-1, the complete variable domain is ETGVTQSPTHLIKTRGQQVTLRCSSQSGHNTVSWYQQALGQGPQFIFQYYREEENGRGNFPPRFSGLQFPNYSSELNVNALELDDSALYLCASSLAGSMNTEAFFGQGTRLTVV.

The CDR3 DNA follows: TGTGCTAGTGGTTTGCGGGAGGGAGCCCATGAGCAGTTCTTC. It is translated as CASGLREGAHEQFF. The chain recombines TRBV12-5 with TRBJ2-1; 8 nucleotides match TRBD2. Germline trimming cut 2 bases from V and 8 bases from J; bases unmatched to any gene: 5. There are 14 residues in the CDR3. Germline V gene sequence: CDR1 LGHNT, CDR2 FRNRAP.

The genes are TRBV28 and TRBJ1-2, with D maybe TRBD1 (5 bases). Germline V gene data show CDR1 as MDHEN and CDR2 as SYDVKM. This CDR3 is built from 13 residues. V was trimmed by 6 bases and J by 4 bases, leaving 12 bases between them. CDR3 nucleotides: TGTGCCAGCAGCCCTGACAGCCTCTATGGCTACACCTTC. This encodes CASSPDSLYGYTF.

Only one count was recorded for this clone. The chain uses TRBV7-2 and TRBJ2-3, with D possibly TRBD1 on 5 matching bases. The CDR3 is 16 amino acids. With 2 bases removed from V and 0 bases from J, the gap between germline ends came to 12 bases. Germline-derived CDR1 and CDR2 are SGHTA and FQGNSA. Written as DNA, the CDR3 is TGTGCCAGCAGCTTACAAACAGGCACCAGCACAGATACGCAGTATTTT. It is translated as CASSLQTGTSTDTQYF.

This chain joins TRBV5-1 and TRBJ2-3; perhaps TRBD1 as D (5 bases). The ends were cut back, 0 bases at V and 4 bases at J, with 15 bases in the middle. Germline values: CDR1 SGHRS, CDR2 YFSETQ. The CDR3 length is 16 residues. The CDR3 region has the DNA TGCGCCAGCAGCTTGGCGGCAGGGATGTTGGCAGATACGCAGTATTTT. Its translation: CASSLAAGMLADTQYF.